This TCR beta chain comes out of a study of blood T cell repertoires in COVID-19. This CDR3 is built from 14 residues. V lost 2 bases to trimming and J lost 5 bases, with 14 bases between them. CDR1 SGHRS and CDR2 YFSETQ come from the germline V gene. The method was immunoSEQ multiplex PCR; TCRdb's version includes in-frame clones alone and lacks a portion of them. The sample lists some 240,000 clones, around 87% occurring once. The gene calls are TRBV5-1 and TRBJ2-7; D is perhaps TRBD1 (5 bases). The receptor was derived from a woman in her forties with acute COVID-19. The specimen sequenced was PBMCs or T cells enriched from blood (not recorded which). Written as DNA, the CDR3 is TGCGCCAGCAGCTTCCAGGGTTTTCAAGACGAGCAGTACTTC. Protein sequence: CASSFQGFQDEQYF.